This T cell receptor (beta chain) was sequenced during a study of cytomegalovirus exposure and HLA in healthy donors. Germline V gene sequence: CDR1 SGHTS, CDR2 YDEGEE. The CDR3 loop spans 12 amino acids. Trimming pared 9 bases from V and 1 base from J, leaving 8 bases between. Whole-study results and caveats: The study put roughly 160 TCR beta chains on its list as cytomegalovirus-associated. As confirmed in vitro, three CMV-associated chains were specific for CMV antigens. A highly shared variant cluster was judged a likely technical artifact.

In the case of this clone: Its specificity is unknown.

Both 60 Vbeta primers and 13 Jbeta primers went into the PCR. The protocol was immunoSEQ multiplex PCR, while the TCRdb copy is restricted to in-frame clones and leaves out a portion. In the table there are about 88,000 clones, 80% to 90% of which are singletons. Source material: PBMCs. The source is a man aged 18 to 30 in good health and CMV-seronegative. The V and J genes are TRBV5-8 and TRBJ1-5; TRBD1 is a possible D gene (5 bases). The CDR3 protein is CATGGSNQPQHF. The CDR3 nucleotides read TGTGCCACGGGGGGGAGCAATCAGCCCCAGCATTTT. The full variable domain, with the rest looked up from reference TRBV5-8 and TRBJ1-5, is EAGVTQSPTHLIKTRGQQATLRCSPISGHTSVYWYQQALGLGLQFLLWYDEGEERNRGNFPPRFSGRQFPNYSSELNVNALELEDSALYLCATGGSNQPQHFGDGTRLSIL.